Included here is one T cell receptor beta chain sequence, with context. Its specificity is not known. This CDR3 region has 13 residues. Trimming stripped 0 bases from V and 2 bases from J, with 3 bases between. Germline V gene sequence: CDR1 SGHTA, CDR2 FQGNSA. Libraries were prepared by immunoSEQ multiplex PCR; TCRdb keeps only in-frame clonotypes and omits some of them. The sample shows about 69,000 clones, over 75% of them seen only once. The record originates from a study of OX40 agonist ivuxolimab in advanced cancers. Study observations and caveats: Specificity for antigen went undetermined in the expanded peripheral T cells.

Sample: CD4+ or CD8+ T cells sorted from blood, taken in a trial of the OX40 agonist ivuxolimab. V gene TRBV7-2 combines with J gene TRBJ2-3; D remains unclear. The clonotype was recovered from an adult with an advanced solid tumor such as melanoma, head and neck, liver or kidney cancer. The CDR3 DNA follows: TGTGCCAGCAGCTTAGCTCACACAGATACGCAGTATTTT. Translation gives CASSLAHTDTQYF.